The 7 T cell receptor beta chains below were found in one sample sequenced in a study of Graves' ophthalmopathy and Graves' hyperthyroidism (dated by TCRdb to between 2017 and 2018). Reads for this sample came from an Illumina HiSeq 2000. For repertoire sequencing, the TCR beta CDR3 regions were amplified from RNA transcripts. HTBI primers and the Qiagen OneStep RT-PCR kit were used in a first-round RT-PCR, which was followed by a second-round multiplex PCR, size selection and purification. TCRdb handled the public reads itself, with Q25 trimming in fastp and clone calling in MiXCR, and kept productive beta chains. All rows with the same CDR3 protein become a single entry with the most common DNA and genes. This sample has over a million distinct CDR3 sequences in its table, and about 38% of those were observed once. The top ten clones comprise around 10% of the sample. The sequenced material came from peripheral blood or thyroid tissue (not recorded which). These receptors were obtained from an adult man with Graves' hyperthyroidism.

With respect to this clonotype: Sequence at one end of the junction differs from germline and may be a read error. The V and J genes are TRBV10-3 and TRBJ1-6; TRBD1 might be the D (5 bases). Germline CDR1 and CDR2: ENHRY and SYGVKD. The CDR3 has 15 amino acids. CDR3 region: CASSDSGQGGSPLHF. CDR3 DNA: TGTGCCAGCAGTGACTCCGGGCAGGGAGGTTCACCCCTCCACTTT.

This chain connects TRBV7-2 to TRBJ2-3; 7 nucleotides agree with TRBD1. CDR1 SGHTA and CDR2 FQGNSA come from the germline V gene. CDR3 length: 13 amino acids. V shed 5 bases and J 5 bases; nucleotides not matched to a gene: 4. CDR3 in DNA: TGTGCCAGCAGCCCGACAGGGTTAGATACGCAGTATTTT. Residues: CASSPTGLDTQYF.

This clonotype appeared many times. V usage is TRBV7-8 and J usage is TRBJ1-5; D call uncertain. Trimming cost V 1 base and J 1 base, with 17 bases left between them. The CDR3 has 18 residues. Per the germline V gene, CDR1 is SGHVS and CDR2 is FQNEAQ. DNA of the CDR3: TGTGCCAGCAGCTTAGTAAGGCCGGGTCAGAAGAGCAATCAGCCCCAGCATTTT. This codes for CASSLVRPGQKSNQPQHF.

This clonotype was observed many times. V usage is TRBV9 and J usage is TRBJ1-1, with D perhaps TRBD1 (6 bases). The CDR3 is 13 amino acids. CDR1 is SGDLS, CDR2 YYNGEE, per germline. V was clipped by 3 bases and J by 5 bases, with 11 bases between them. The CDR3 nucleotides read TGTGCCAGCAGCGCTGGAGGGGGAACTGAAGCTTTCTTT. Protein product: CASSAGGGTEAFF.

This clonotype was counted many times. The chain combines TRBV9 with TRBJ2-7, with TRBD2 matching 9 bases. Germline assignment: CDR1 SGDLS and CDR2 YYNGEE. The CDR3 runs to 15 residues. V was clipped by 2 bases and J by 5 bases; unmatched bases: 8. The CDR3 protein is CASSVGGGRVDEQYF. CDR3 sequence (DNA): TGTGCCAGCAGCGTTGGGGGCGGGAGGGTCGACGAGCAGTACTTC.

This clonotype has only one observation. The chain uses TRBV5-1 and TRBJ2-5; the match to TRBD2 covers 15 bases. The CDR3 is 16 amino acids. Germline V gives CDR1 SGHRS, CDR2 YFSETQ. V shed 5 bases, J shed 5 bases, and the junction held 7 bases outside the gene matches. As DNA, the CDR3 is TGCGCCAGCAGACCTCCGGGACTAGCGGGAGGTGAGACCCAGTACTTC. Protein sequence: CASRPPGLAGGETQYF. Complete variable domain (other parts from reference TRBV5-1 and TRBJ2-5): KAGVTQTPRYLIKTRGQQVTLSCSPISGHRSVSWYQQTPGQGLQFLFEYFSETQRNKGNFPGRFSGRQFSNSRSEMNVSTLELGDSALYLCASRPPGLAGGETQYFGPGTRLLVL.

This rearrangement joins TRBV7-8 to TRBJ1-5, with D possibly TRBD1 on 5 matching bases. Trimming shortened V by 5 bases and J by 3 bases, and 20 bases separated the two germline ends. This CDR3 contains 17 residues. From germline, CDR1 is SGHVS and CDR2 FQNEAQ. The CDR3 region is CASSPIEVQETNQPQHF. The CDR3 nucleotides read TGTGCCAGCAGCCCCATCGAGGTACAGGAGACCAATCAGCCCCAGCATTTT.